The text below deals with one T cell receptor (beta chain). The sample comes from a study of control samples from healthy donors and cancer patients. Some clones are missing from TCRdb's copy, which holds only in-frame ones; the method was immunoSEQ multiplex PCR. This sample carries about 100,000 clones, roughly 87% of them seen once, and the ten largest clones take approximately 20%. CDR1 SGHNT and CDR2 YENEEA come from the germline V gene. This CDR3 has 18 amino acids. The V and J ends lost 3 bases and 0 bases respectively, with 18 bases between them. The source is a woman between 45 and 60 years old in good health. Sequencing used blood. The chain is built from TRBV11-3 and TRBJ2-4; no definite D call. The CDR3 protein is CASSFDLLNPLAKNIQYF. The CDR3 coding sequence is TGTGCCAGCAGCTTTGATCTACTGAACCCCCTAGCCAAAAACATTCAGTACTTC.